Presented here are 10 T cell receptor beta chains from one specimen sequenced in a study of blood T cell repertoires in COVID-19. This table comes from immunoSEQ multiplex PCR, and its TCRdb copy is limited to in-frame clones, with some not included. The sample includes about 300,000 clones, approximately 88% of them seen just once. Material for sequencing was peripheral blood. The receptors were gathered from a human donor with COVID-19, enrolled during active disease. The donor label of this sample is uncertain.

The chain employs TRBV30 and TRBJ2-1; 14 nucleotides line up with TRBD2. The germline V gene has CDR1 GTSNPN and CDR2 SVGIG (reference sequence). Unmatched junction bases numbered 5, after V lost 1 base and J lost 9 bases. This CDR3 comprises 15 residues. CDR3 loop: CAWSGGLAGDIEQFF. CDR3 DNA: TGTGCCTGGAGTGGGGGACTAGCGGGAGATATTGAGCAGTTCTTC.

Written as DNA, the CDR3 is TGTGCCAGTAGGCCTTTAGGCACAGATACGCAGTATTTT. Its translation is CASRPLGTDTQYF. The chain combines TRBV19 with TRBJ2-3; the D is unclear. CDR1 and CDR2 from the germline V gene are LNHDA and SQIVND (reference sequence). The CDR3 loop spans 13 amino acids. Deletions cut 6 bases from V and 1 base from J, with 8 bases between.

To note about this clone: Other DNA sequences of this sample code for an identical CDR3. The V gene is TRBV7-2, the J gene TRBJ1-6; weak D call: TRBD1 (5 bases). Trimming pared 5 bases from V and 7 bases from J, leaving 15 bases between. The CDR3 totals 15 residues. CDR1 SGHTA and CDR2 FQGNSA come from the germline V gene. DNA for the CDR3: TGTGCCAGCAGCCCCCGACAGATCTCAAATTCACCCCTCCACTTT. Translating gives CASSPRQISNSPLHF.

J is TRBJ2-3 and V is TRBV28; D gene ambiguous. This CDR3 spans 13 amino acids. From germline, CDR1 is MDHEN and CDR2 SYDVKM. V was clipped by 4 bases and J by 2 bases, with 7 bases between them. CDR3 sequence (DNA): TGTGCCAGCAGTTATATTAACACAGATACGCAGTATTTT. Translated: CASSYINTDTQYF.

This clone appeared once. Written as DNA, the CDR3 is TGTGCCAGCAGACGCGGGAGATCCAACGAGCAGTACTTC. Its translation: CASRRGRSNEQYF. The genes are TRBV6-5 and TRBJ2-7; TRBD2 agrees at 7 bases. This CDR3 region has 13 residues. Germline loops: CDR1 MNHEY, CDR2 SVGAGI. V trimming: 6 bases; J trimming: 5 bases; junction bases outside the gene matches: 7.

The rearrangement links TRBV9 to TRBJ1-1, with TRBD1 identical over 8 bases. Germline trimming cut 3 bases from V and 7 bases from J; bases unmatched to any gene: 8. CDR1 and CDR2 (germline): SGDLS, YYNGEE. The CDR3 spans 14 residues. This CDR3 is CASSGGQGQNEAFF. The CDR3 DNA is TGTGCCAGCAGCGGAGGACAGGGCCAAAATGAAGCTTTCTTT.

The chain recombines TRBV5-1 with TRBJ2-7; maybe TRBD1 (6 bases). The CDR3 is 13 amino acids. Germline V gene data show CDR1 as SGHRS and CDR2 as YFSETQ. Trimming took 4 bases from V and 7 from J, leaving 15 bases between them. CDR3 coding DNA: TGCGCCAGCAGCCTTACAGGGTCTCGAGAGCAGTACTTC. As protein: CASSLTGSREQYF. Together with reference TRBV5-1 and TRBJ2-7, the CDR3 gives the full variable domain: KAGVTQTPRYLIKTRGQQVTLSCSPISGHRSVSWYQQTPGQGLQFLFEYFSETQRNKGNFPGRFSGRQFSNSRSEMNVSTLELGDSALYLCASSLTGSREQYFGPGTRLTVT.

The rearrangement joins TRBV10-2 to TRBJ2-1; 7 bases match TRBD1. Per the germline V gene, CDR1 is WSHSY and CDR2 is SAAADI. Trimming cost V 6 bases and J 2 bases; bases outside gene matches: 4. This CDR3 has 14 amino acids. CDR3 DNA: TGCGCCAGCAGCCCGACAGGGACCTACAATGAGCAGTTCTTC. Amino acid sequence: CASSPTGTYNEQFF.

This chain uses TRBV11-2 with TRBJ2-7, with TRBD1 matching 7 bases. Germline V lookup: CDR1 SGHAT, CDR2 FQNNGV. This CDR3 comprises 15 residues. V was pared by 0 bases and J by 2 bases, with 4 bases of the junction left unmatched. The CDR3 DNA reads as TGTGCCAGCAGCTTAGAAGGACAGGCGGCCTACGAGCAGTACTTC. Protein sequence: CASSLEGQAAYEQYF.

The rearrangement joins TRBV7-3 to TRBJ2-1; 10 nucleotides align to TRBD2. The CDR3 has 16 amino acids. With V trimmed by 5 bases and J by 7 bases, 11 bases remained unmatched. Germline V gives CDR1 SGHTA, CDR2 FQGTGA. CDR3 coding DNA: TGTGCCAGCAGCCCCCTGGCTAGCGGGAGTGATAATGAGCAGTTCTTC. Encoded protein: CASSPLASGSDNEQFF.